The rows below give T cell receptor beta chains drawn from one sample of a study of blood T cell repertoires in COVID-19. Generated by immunoSEQ multiplex PCR, the TCRdb table keeps only in-frame clones and is missing some. The repertoire holds tens of thousands of clones, with about 80% as singletons. Sequencing was carried out using peripheral blood. These receptors were obtained from a human donor in a cohort sampled during active COVID-19. Both conserved end residues are part of each CDR3. D genes are given only for firm matches. Clone size appears in some rows only: once, few, many, or a class for an expanded clone.

>TRBV27|-|TRBJ1-4|-
TGTGCCAGCAGTGCTCCGGGTGAAAAACTGTTTTTT
CASSAPGEKLFF
>TRBV25-1|TRBD1|TRBJ1-5|-
TGTGCCAGCAGTGCGGGACAGGTTAGCAATCAGCCCCAGCATTTT
CASSAGQVSNQPQHF
>TRBV28|-|TRBJ2-1|-
TGTGCCAGCAGTTCCGTATACAATGAGCAGTTCTTC
CASSSVYNEQFF
>TRBV19|-|TRBJ2-7|-
TGTGCCAGTAGTATCGACAGCTCCTACGAGCAGTACTTC
CASSIDSSYEQYF
>TRBV5-1|TRBD2|TRBJ2-7|-
TGCGCCAGCAGCCCGACCTCGCGGGAGTCCCACGAGCAGTACTTC
CASSPTSRESHEQYF
>TRBV6-5|TRBD1|TRBJ2-7|-
TGTGCCAGCAGCTTGGCCGGGACAGGGGGCGAGCAGTACTTC
CASSLAGTGGEQYF
>TRBV28|-|TRBJ1-1|medium-sized
TGTGCCAGCAGTCGACAGGCTGAAGCTTTCTTT
CASSRQAEAFF
>TRBV6-2/TRBV6-3|TRBD1|TRBJ2-7|-
TGTGCCAGCAGTTACTCGGACAGGAGCACCCTCTACGAGCAGTACTTC
CASSYSDRSTLYEQYF
>TRBV18|-|TRBJ1-2|-
TGTGCCAGCTCGACGGGATCACTTCCATGGGACACCTTC
CASSTGSLPWDTF
>TRBV6-1|TRBD2|TRBJ2-1|-
TGTGCCAGCAGTGAAATCCGCGGGGGGGTATATGAGCAGTTCTTC
CASSEIRGGVYEQFF
>TRBV28|-|TRBJ1-2|-
TGTGCCAGCAGTACCTGGGACAAATCCTATGGCTACACCTTC
CASSTWDKSYGYTF
>TRBV2|-|TRBJ2-7|-
TGTGCCAGCAGTGATAGATACGAGCAGTACTTC
CASSDRYEQYF
>TRBV30|-|TRBJ2-7|-
TGTGCCTGGGAGACAGTCCCCTACGAGCAGTACTTC
CAWETVPYEQYF
>TRBV9|TRBD2|TRBJ2-3|-
TGTGCCAGCAGCAAGGGACTAGCGGTCACAGATACGCAGTATTTT
CASSKGLAVTDTQYF
>TRBV9|-|TRBJ2-1|-
TGTGCCAGCAGCCTCTCAGGTTCCTACAATGAGCAGTTCTTC
CASSLSGSYNEQFF
>TRBV5-1|TRBD2|TRBJ2-4|once
TGCGCCAGCAGCTCAAGACTAGCGGGAGGGGCCAAAAACATTCAGTACTTC
CASSSRLAGGAKNIQYF
>TRBV9|-|TRBJ2-4|-
TGTGCCAGCAGCCCACCAGGGAATTCGAACATTCAGTACTTC
CASSPPGNSNIQYF
>TRBV5-6|-|TRBJ1-3|-
TGTGCCAGCAGCCTCTCCTCTGGAAACACCATATATTTT
CASSLSSGNTIYF
>TRBV28|-|TRBJ1-5|few
TGTGCCAGCAGCTTACCAGGGGATCAGCCCCAGCATTTT
CASSLPGDQPQHF
>TRBV5-1|-|TRBJ1-1|once
TGCGCCAGCAGCCTCCAGACAGGGAACACTGAAGCTTTCTTT
CASSLQTGNTEAFF
>TRBV29-1|-|TRBJ2-7|-
TGCAGCGTGTCGTGGACAAACTCCTACGAGCAGTACTTC
CSVSWTNSYEQYF
>TRBV7-2|TRBD1|TRBJ2-7|-
TGTGCCAGCAGCTCCGGACAGGGGGAAGGCGAGCAGTACTTC
CASSSGQGEGEQYF
>TRBV7-2|-|TRBJ2-3|-
TGTGCCAGCAGCATCCCCGGGGCGGGGAGCGGCACAGATACGCAGTATTTT
CASSIPGAGSGTDTQYF
>TRBV9|-|TRBJ2-1|-
TGTGCCAGCAGCGTAGGAGCTAGTGAGCAGTTCTTC
CASSVGASEQFF
>TRBV5-5|TRBD2|TRBJ2-3|-
TGTGCCAGCAGCTTGATACCGGGGGGGGCCACAGATACGCAGTATTTT
CASSLIPGGATDTQYF
>TRBV5-1|-|TRBJ1-2|-
TGCGCCAGCAGCTTGTCGACCCCAGGGCGGGGCTACACCTTC
CASSLSTPGRGYTF
>TRBV10-2|TRBD1|TRBJ1-3|-
TGCGCCAGCAGGGCACAGGGGACGCGGGGAAACACCATATATTTT
CASRAQGTRGNTIYF
>TRBV11-2|TRBD2|TRBJ2-1|-
TGTGCCAGCAGCTGGGGGGGTCGCATTTACAATGAGCAGTTCTTC
CASSWGGRIYNEQFF
>TRBV11-2|TRBD1|TRBJ2-5|-
TGTGCCACACAGTGGACAGGGGGAGAGACCCAGTACTTC
CATQWTGGETQYF
>TRBV19|TRBD2|TRBJ2-5|-
TGTGCCAGTAGGGCCCGGGGGGTGGAGACCCAGTACTTC
CASRARGVETQYF
>TRBV29-1|TRBD2|TRBJ2-3|-
TGCAGCGTTGGTAGCGGGAGCGGAACAGATACGCAGTATTTT
CSVGSGSGTDTQYF
>TRBV11-2|TRBD2|TRBJ2-3|-
TGTGCCAGCAGCCCCGGGACTATAGCAGATACGCAGTATTTT
CASSPGTIADTQYF
>TRBV12-3/TRBV12-4|-|TRBJ2-3|-
TGTGCCAGCAGCCCGGGCACAGATACGCAGTATTTT
CASSPGTDTQYF
>TRBV4-1|-|TRBJ1-5|-
TGCGCCAGCAGCCAAGGACTGGATAGCAATCAGCCCCAGCATTTT
CASSQGLDSNQPQHF
>TRBV5-1|TRBD2|TRBJ2-1|-
TGCGCCAGCAGCTTACTAGCGGGGACCCCCAGCAATGAGCAGTTCTTC
CASSLLAGTPSNEQFF
>TRBV10-3|TRBD2|TRBJ2-1|-
TGTGCCATCAGTGGTCCCGGGACTAGCGGGCAGGAGACTAGTTCCTACAATGAGCAGTTCTTC
CAISGPGTSGQETSSYNEQFF
>TRBV7-2|TRBD2|TRBJ2-3|-
TGTGCCAGCAGCAAGCGGGAGGGCCGCGGCACAGATACGCAGTATTTT
CASSKREGRGTDTQYF
>TRBV6-6|TRBD1|TRBJ1-5|-
TGTGCCAGCACCTCCATGGGACAGCTCAATCAGCCCCAGCATTTT
CASTSMGQLNQPQHF
>TRBV5-1|TRBD1|TRBJ1-1|-
TGCGCCAGCAGCTGGACAGGGTCGAACACTGAAGCTTTCTTT
CASSWTGSNTEAFF
>TRBV30|-|TRBJ2-7|-
TGTGCCTGGAGTGTGGTAGGCCACTATTACGAGCAGTACTTC
CAWSVVGHYYEQYF
>TRBV28|-|TRBJ2-7|-
TGTGCCAGCAGTTTCCGACGGGTTACCTACGAGCAGTACTTC
CASSFRRVTYEQYF